These 24 T cell receptor beta chains originate from one sample sequenced in a study of cytomegalovirus exposure and HLA in healthy donors. PCR employed 60 Vbeta and 13 Jbeta primers. Sequencing used immunoSEQ multiplex PCR; TCRdb keeps in-frame clones, though not all of them. The table records about 280,000 clones, 85% to 90% of them present only once. Material: PBMCs. These receptors came from a woman aged 18 to 35 in good health and CMV-seronegative.

The CDR3 spells CASSSQGSGELFF. The CDR3 coding sequence is TGTGCCAGCAGTTCCCAGGGGAGCGGGGAGCTGTTTTTT. The rearrangement joins TRBV7-3 to TRBJ2-2; perhaps TRBD1 as D (6 bases). This CDR3 has 13 residues. The V end lost 6 bases, the J end lost 7 bases, and 12 bases lay between the germline ends. Germline V lookup: CDR1 SGHTA, CDR2 FQGTGA.

This chain links TRBV9 with TRBJ2-2, with TRBD1 matching 7 bases. Germline V gene lookup returns CDR1 SGDLS and CDR2 YYNGEE. The length of the CDR3 is 15 residues. With V trimmed by 1 base and J by 4 bases, 4 bases remained unmatched. The CDR3 loop is CASSVLAGGTGELFF. In DNA form, the CDR3 reads TGTGCCAGCAGCGTACTCGCAGGGGGCACCGGGGAGCTGTTTTTT. Full variable domain (outside the CDR3, taken from reference TRBV9 and TRBJ2-2): DSGVTQTPKHLITATGQRVTLRCSPRSGDLSVYWYQQSLDQGLQFLIQYYNGEERAKGNILERFSAQQFPDLHSELNLSSLELGDSALYFCASSVLAGGTGELFFGEGSRLTVL.

V gene TRBV10-1 combines with J gene TRBJ2-1; the match to TRBD1 covers 10 bases. Germline CDR1 is WNHNN and CDR2 is SYGVQD (reference sequence). There are 15 residues in the CDR3. The ends lost 6 bases at V and 2 bases at J; junction bases unmatched: 4. Written as DNA, the CDR3 is TGCGCCAGCAGGTCCGGGACAGGGGCCTACAATGAGCAGTTCTTC. Its translation is CASRSGTGAYNEQFF.

The chain combines TRBV6-1 with TRBJ2-3; D uncertain. The CDR3 is made up of 12 amino acids. Germline CDR1 is MNHNS and CDR2 is SASEGT. Deletions cut 2 bases from V and 6 bases from J, with 6 bases between. The CDR3 DNA reads TGTGCCAGCAGTGAAACGAGGGATACGCAGTATTTT. Protein sequence: CASSETRDTQYF.

V gene TRBV27 combines with J gene TRBJ2-5, with 7 bases fitting TRBD2. The ends lost 8 bases at V and 4 bases at J; junction bases unmatched: 1. The germline V gene has CDR1 MNHEY and CDR2 SMNVEV (reference sequence). CDR3 size: 11 residues. In DNA form, the CDR3 reads TGTGCCAGCGGGGGGGTAGAGACCCAGTACTTC. This gives the protein CASGGVETQYF.

The chain uses TRBV7-9 and TRBJ1-1; 9 positions match TRBD1. This CDR3 is 15 amino acids long. Germline V CDR1 and CDR2: SEHNR, FQNEAQ (reference sequence). Germline trimming cut 1 base from V and 1 base from J; bases unmatched to any gene: 1. CDR3 coding DNA: TGTGCCAGCAGCTTAGTACAGGGGGCGAACACTGAAGCTTTCTTT. The encoded protein is CASSLVQGANTEAFF. Looking up the rest from reference TRBV7-9 and TRBJ1-1 gives the full variable domain: DTGVSQNPRHKITKRGQNVTFRCDPISEHNRLYWYRQTLGQGPEFLTYFQNEAQLEKSRLLSDRFSAERPKGSFSTLEIQRTEQGDSAMYLCASSLVQGANTEAFFGQGTRLTVV.

Here the CDR3 DNA reads TGTGCCAGCAGCCGAGGGGGGGTCACAGATACGCAGTATTTT. Its translation is CASSRGGVTDTQYF. V and J are TRBV11-3 and TRBJ2-3, with D possibly matching TRBD2 (7 bases). CDR1 and CDR2 from the germline V gene are SGHNT and YENEEA. The CDR3 consists of 14 residues. The V end lost 5 bases, the J end lost 2 bases, and 11 bases lay between the germline ends.

The chain has TRBV5-5 and TRBJ2-5; tentative D call: TRBD2 (7 bases). V was clipped by 4 bases and J by 1 base, with 14 bases between them. CDR1 is SGHKS and CDR2 is YYEKEE in the germline V gene (reference sequence). The CDR3 is made up of 15 amino acids. The CDR3 nucleotides are TGTGCCAGCAGCGTGAGGGGGGGAGGCCAAGAGACCCAGTACTTC. As protein: CASSVRGGGQETQYF.

A word on this clone: This specimen includes other DNA sequences encoding the same CDR3. CDR3: CASSSTDLRDFYGYTF. The CDR3 DNA reads as TGTGCCAGTAGTTCCACGGACCTCCGGGACTTCTATGGCTACACCTTC. This chain joins TRBV19 and TRBJ1-2; D may be TRBD1 (5 bases). V lost 5 bases to trimming and J lost 4 bases, with 20 bases between them. Germline V lookup: CDR1 LNHDA, CDR2 SQIVND (reference sequence). The CDR3 is 16 amino acids.

The genes are TRBV4-1 and TRBJ1-2, with 7 bases aligning to TRBD1. With 3 bases clipped from V and 6 bases from J, the junction kept 10 bases outside the gene matches. The CDR3 sequence is 15 residues long. The germline V gene encodes CDR1 MGHRA and CDR2 YSYEKL. CDR3 sequence (DNA): TGCGCCAGCAGCCAGACCTGGGACAGTTGGAATGGCTACACCTTC. As protein: CASSQTWDSWNGYTF.

This clone was seen a few times. The V and J genes are TRBV6-6 and TRBJ1-1; no firm D call. Deletions cut 6 bases from V and 5 bases from J, with 16 bases between. Germline CDR1 MNHNY, CDR2 SVGAGI (reference sequence). This CDR3 contains 14 residues. CDR3 sequence: CASRTGGEGTEAFF. The CDR3 nucleotides are TGTGCCAGCAGGACTGGCGGGGAGGGAACTGAAGCTTTCTTT.

Here the CDR3 DNA reads TGTGCCAGTTTGGACTTTTGGGAGACCCAGTACTTC. It yields the protein CASLDFWETQYF. V usage is TRBV6-5 and J usage is TRBJ2-5; maybe TRBD2 (5 bases). The CDR3 runs 12 residues. V was shortened by 9 bases and J by 5 bases, with 13 bases between the two germline ends. Germline CDR1 and CDR2: MNHEY and SVGAGI.

The CDR3 DNA is TGTGCCAGCAGTGCCCTGGACAGGGGAGGTTATCGAAACACCATATATTTT. Amino acids: CASSALDRGGYRNTIYF. The chain couples TRBV25-1 to TRBJ1-3; 9 bases fit TRBD1. This CDR3 is built from 17 residues. V was clipped by 4 bases and J by 5 bases; unmatched bases: 12. Per the germline V gene, CDR1 is MGHDK and CDR2 is SYGVNS.

CDR3 nucleotides: TGTGCCAGCAGCTTAGCAGGGGTTCTGAATGAGCAGTTCTTC. Encoded protein: CASSLAGVLNEQFF. J is TRBJ2-1 and V is TRBV7-3; D perhaps matches TRBD1 (6 bases). The CDR3 covers 14 residues. Germline CDR1 reads SGHTA; CDR2 reads FQGTGA. Trimming cost V 2 bases and J 7 bases, with 12 bases left between them.

This clone was picked up one time. This sequence joins TRBV2 and TRBJ1-6; 7 positions agree with TRBD1. Germline loops: CDR1 SNHLY, CDR2 FYNNEI. Trimming at V came to 6 bases and at J to 7 bases, leaving 9 bases not matched to a gene. This CDR3 comprises 15 residues. CDR3 sequence: CASRATGNRNSPLHF. The CDR3 nucleotides read TGTGCCAGCAGGGCGACAGGGAATCGAAATTCACCCCTCCACTTT.

This clone was recorded only once. The genes are TRBV27 and TRBJ2-1; 7 nucleotides agree with TRBD2. Germline CDR1 is MNHEY and CDR2 is SMNVEV (reference sequence). The CDR3 loop spans 16 amino acids. V dropped 5 bases and J dropped 10; count of bases not matched to a gene: 17. The CDR3 coding sequence is TGTGCCAGCAGTCCGTGGGGGGGACCTCGCGCGAGGGAGCAGTTCTTC. Translated: CASSPWGGPRAREQFF.

The chain combines TRBV13 with TRBJ1-2; the D is unclear. This CDR3 comprises 10 residues. Germline CDR1 is PRHDT and CDR2 is FYEKMQ (reference sequence). V was trimmed by 8 bases and J by 10 bases, leaving 11 bases between them. The chain's CDR3 is CASSPGDYTF. The CDR3 DNA follows: TGTGCCAGCTCCCCCGGGGACTACACCTTC.

This clone was counted a few times. This chain connects TRBV4-1 to TRBJ2-7, with 8 bases fitting TRBD1. The V and J ends lost 4 bases and 4 bases, in that order; junction bases with no gene match: 6. The length of the CDR3 is 14 residues. Germline CDR1 is MGHRA and CDR2 is YSYEKL. Written as DNA, the CDR3 is TGCGCCAGCAGCCCGCGGACAGGGAGATACGAGCAGTACTTC. Its protein is CASSPRTGRYEQYF.

Comment on this clone: Different DNA sequences within this sample yield the same CDR3. V is TRBV5-1 and J is TRBJ1-3; no definite D call. The V gene lost 0 bases and the J gene lost 1 base, with 5 bases spanning the gap. The CDR3 runs to 14 residues. The V gene's germline CDR1 is SGHRS and CDR2 YFSETQ. CDR3 coding DNA: TGCGCCAGCAGCTTGGGAGTTTCTGGAAACACCATATATTTT. Its protein is CASSLGVSGNTIYF.

The V call is TRBV5-4, the J call TRBJ1-2; D ambiguous. This CDR3 spans 15 amino acids. Looked up from germline, CDR1 is SGHNT and CDR2 is YYREEE (reference sequence). V was pared by 5 bases and J by 0 bases, with 14 bases between. CDR3 DNA sequence: TGTGCCAGCAGTCTCATTTCAACTGCTAACTATGGCTACACCTTC. It encodes CASSLISTANYGYTF.

This CDR3 reads CASSSPGDTNTEAFF. The CDR3 nucleotides are TGTGCCAGCAGTTCTCCAGGGGATACGAACACTGAAGCTTTCTTT. The gene calls are TRBV5-4 and TRBJ1-1, with D perhaps matching TRBD1 (6 bases). Trimming shortened V by 5 bases and J by 1 base, and 15 bases separated the two germline ends. The CDR3 sequence is 15 residues long. CDR1 is SGHNT and CDR2 is YYREEE in the germline V gene (reference sequence).

This chain links TRBV5-4 with TRBJ2-7, with 8 bases lining up with TRBD1. The CDR3 is made up of 16 amino acids. The junction had 8 bases not matched to a gene; V was cut back by 0 bases and J by 3 bases. The germline V gene encodes CDR1 SGHNT and CDR2 YYREEE (reference sequence). Here the CDR3 reads CASSLGVTGAHYEQYF. For the CDR3, the DNA is TGTGCCAGCAGCTTGGGGGTGACAGGGGCCCACTACGAGCAGTACTTC.

This clone was seen just once. The genes are TRBV19 and TRBJ1-2; 7 bases align to TRBD1. The germline V gene encodes CDR1 LNHDA and CDR2 SQIVND (reference sequence). V lost 7 bases, J lost 8 bases, and 13 bases stayed unmatched. This CDR3 spans 14 amino acids. The CDR3 coding sequence is TGTGCCAGTACTGGGGACAGCCTTGTACCCGGCTACACCTTC. Its translation: CASTGDSLVPGYTF.

V and J are TRBV6-6 and TRBJ2-1; a possible D gene is TRBD1 (5 bases). V was cut by 7 bases and J by 5 bases, with 9 bases left in between. The CDR3 has 12 residues. CDR1 MNHNY and CDR2 SVGAGI come from the germline V gene (reference sequence). This CDR3 is CASTQGNNEQFF. For the CDR3, the DNA is TGTGCCAGCACTCAGGGCAACAATGAGCAGTTCTTC.